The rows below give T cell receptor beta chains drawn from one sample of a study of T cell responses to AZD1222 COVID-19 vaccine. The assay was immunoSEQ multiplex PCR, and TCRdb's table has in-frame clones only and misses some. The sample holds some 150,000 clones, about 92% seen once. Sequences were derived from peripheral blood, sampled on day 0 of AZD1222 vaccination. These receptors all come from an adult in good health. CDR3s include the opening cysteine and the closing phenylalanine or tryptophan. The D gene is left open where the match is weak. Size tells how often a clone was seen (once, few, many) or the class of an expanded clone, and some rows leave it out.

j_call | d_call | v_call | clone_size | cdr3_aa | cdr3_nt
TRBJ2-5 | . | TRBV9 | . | CASSLQPGQGETQYF | TGTGCCAGCAGCCTCCAACCGGGACAAGGCGAGACCCAGTACTTC
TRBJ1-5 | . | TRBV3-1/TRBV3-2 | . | CASSSLPGGNQPQHF | TGTGCCAGCAGCTCCTTGCCGGGGGGCAATCAGCCCCAGCATTTT
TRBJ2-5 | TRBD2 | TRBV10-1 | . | CASSEGLAGAAKYF | TGCGCCAGCAGTGAGGGACTAGCGGGAGCTGCCAAGTACTTC
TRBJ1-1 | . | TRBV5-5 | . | CASSLDLWGTEAFF | TGTGCCAGCAGCCTCGATCTATGGGGGACTGAAGCTTTCTTT
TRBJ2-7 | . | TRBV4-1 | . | CASSQDNSDRAGYEQYF | TGCGCCAGCAGCCAAGATAATTCAGACAGGGCGGGGTACGAGCAGTACTTC
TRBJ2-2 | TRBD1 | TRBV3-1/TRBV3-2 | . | CASSQYPGGAGELFF | TGTGCCAGCAGCCAATATCCAGGGGGAGCCGGGGAGCTGTTTTTT
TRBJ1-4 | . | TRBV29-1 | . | CSVGDMGEKLFF | TGCAGCGTCGGGGACATGGGTGAAAAACTGTTTTTT
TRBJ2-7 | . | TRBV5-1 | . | CASSLGPEYEQYF | TGCGCCAGCAGTCTGGGACCTGAGTACGAGCAGTACTTC
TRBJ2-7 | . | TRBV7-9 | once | CASSLRGGYEQYF | TGTGCCAGCAGCCTCAGGGGCGGCTACGAGCAGTACTTC
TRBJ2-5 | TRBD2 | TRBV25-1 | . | CASSPGTSVSETQYF | TGTGCCAGCAGCCCCGGGACTAGCGTCTCGGAGACCCAGTACTTC
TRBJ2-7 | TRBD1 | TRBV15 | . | CATSFGQGAYEQYF | TGTGCCACCAGCTTTGGACAGGGGGCCTACGAGCAGTACTTC
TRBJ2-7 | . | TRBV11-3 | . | CASSSSDGTYEQYF | TGTGCCAGCAGCTCGTCAGACGGCACCTACGAGCAGTACTTC
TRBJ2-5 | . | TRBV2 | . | CASRSLGAAGETQYF | TGTGCCAGCAGGTCCCTGGGGGCCGCGGGGGAGACCCAGTACTTC
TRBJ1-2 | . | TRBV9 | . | CASSGGRSGFGYTF | TGTGCCAGCAGCGGGGGGAGGTCGGGCTTTGGCTACACCTTC
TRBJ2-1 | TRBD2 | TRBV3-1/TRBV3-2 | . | CASSQQGGLASLEQFF | TGTGCCAGCAGCCAGCAGGGGGGACTAGCGTCCCTTGAGCAGTTCTTC
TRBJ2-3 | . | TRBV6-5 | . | CASSPSGTDTQYF | TGTGCCAGCAGTCCTTCTGGCACAGATACGCAGTATTTT
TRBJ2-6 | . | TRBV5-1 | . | CASSLNPGSSSGANVLTF | TGCGCCAGCAGCTTGAACCCGGGATCGAGCTCTGGGGCCAACGTCCTGACTTTC
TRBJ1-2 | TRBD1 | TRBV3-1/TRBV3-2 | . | CASSQTIGTEGYTF | TGTGCCAGCAGCCAGACAATCGGGACAGAAGGCTACACCTTC
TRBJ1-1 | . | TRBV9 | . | CASSVTAYTEAFF | TGTGCCAGCAGCGTTACAGCATACACTGAAGCTTTCTTT
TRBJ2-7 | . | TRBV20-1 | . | CSASDSSRGTTYEQYF | TGCAGTGCTAGTGACTCCTCCCGGGGGACAACCTACGAGCAGTACTTC
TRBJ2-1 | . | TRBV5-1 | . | CASSLRWTNYNEQFF | TGCGCCAGCAGCTTGCGGTGGACTAACTACAATGAGCAGTTCTTC
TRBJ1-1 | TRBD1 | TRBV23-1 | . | CASSHSRTGGTEAFF | TGCGCCAGCAGTCACTCAAGGACAGGGGGTACTGAAGCTTTCTTT
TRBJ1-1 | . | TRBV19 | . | CASRWGATEAFF | TGTGCCAGTAGATGGGGGGCCACTGAAGCTTTCTTT
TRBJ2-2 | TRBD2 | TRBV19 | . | CASSIVGGANTGELFF | TGTGCCAGTAGTATAGTTGGGGGGGCGAACACCGGGGAGCTGTTTTTT
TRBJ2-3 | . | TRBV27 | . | CASSFRGTASSTDTQYF | TGTGCCAGCAGTTTCCGCGGGACGGCATCTAGCACAGATACGCAGTATTTT
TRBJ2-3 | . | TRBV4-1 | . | CASSRQPRPSTDTQYF | TGCGCCAGCAGCCGGCAACCGCGGCCTAGCACAGATACGCAGTATTTT
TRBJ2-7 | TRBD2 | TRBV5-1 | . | CASKLAGGTYEQYF | TGCGCCAGCAAACTAGCGGGCGGGACCTACGAGCAGTACTTC
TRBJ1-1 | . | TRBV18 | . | CASSPGLGTLNTEAFF | TGTGCCAGCTCACCGGGGTTAGGCACACTTAACACTGAAGCTTTCTTT
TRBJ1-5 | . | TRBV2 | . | CASSESQGRGNQPQHF | TGTGCCAGCAGTGAAAGTCAGGGGCGAGGCAATCAGCCCCAGCATTTT
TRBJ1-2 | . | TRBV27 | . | CASSSTSGRTGGYTF | TGTGCCAGCAGTTCAACCTCGGGGCGGACTGGTGGCTACACCTTC
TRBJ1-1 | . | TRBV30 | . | CASPGTVNTEAFF | TGTGCCTCCCCTGGGACGGTGAACACTGAAGCTTTCTTT
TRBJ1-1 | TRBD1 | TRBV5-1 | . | CASGLGQEDAAFF | TGCGCCAGCGGACTGGGACAGGAAGACGCAGCTTTCTTT
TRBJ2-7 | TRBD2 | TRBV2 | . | CATWTSGRNSYEQYF | TGTGCCACCTGGACTAGCGGGAGGAACTCCTACGAGCAGTACTTC
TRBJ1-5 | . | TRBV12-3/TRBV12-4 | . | CASKFSNQPQHF | TGTGCCAGCAAGTTTAGCAATCAGCCCCAGCATTTT
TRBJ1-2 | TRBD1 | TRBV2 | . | CASRTGGARSAGYTF | TGTGCCAGCCGAACAGGGGGCGCAAGGAGTGCTGGCTACACCTTC
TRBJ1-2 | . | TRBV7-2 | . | CASSLEGYGYTF | TGTGCCAGCAGCTTAGAAGGTTATGGCTACACCTTC
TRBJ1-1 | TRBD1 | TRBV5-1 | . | CASSFRGGNTEAFF | TGCGCCAGCAGCTTCAGAGGGGGCAACACTGAAGCTTTCTTT
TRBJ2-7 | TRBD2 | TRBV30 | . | CAGRGTSGYEQYF | TGTGCCGGTCGGGGGACTAGCGGTTACGAGCAGTACTTC
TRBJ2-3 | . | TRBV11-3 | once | CASSLDSTDTQYF | TGTGCCAGCAGCCTCGACAGCACAGATACGCAGTATTTT
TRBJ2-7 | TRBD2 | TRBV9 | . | CASSPRTSGSEQYF | TGTGCCAGCAGCCCTCGGACTAGCGGGAGTGAGCAGTACTTC
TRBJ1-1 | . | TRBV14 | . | CASSQGWDTEAFF | TGTGCCAGCAGCCAGGGTTGGGACACTGAAGCTTTCTTT